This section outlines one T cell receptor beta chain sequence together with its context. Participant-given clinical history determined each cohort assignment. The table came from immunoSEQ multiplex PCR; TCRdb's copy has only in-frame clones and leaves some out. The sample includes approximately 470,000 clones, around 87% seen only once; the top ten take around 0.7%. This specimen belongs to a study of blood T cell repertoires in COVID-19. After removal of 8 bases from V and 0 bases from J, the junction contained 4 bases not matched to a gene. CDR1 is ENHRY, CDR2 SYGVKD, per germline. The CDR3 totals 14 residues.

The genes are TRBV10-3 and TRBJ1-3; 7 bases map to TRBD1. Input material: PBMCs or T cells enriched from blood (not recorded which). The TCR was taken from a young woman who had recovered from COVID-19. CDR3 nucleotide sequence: TGTGCCATCGGGACAGCTTTCTCTGGAAACACCATATATTTT. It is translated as CAIGTAFSGNTIYF.